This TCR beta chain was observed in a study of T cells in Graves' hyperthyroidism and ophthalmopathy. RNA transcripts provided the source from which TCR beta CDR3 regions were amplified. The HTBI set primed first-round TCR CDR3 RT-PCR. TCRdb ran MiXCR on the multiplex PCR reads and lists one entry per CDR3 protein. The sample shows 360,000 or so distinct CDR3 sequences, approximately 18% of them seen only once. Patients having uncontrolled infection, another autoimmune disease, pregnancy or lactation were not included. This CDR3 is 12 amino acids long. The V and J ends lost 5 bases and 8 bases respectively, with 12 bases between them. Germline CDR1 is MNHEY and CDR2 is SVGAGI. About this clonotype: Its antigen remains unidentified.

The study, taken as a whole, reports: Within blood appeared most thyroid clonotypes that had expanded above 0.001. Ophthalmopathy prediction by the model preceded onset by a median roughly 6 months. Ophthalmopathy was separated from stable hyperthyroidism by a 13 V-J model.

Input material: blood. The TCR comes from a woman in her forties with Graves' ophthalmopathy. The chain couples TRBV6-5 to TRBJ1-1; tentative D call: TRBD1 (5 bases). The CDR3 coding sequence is TGTGCCAGCAGTCACAACAGGCTCGAAGCTTTCTTT. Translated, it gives CASSHNRLEAFF.